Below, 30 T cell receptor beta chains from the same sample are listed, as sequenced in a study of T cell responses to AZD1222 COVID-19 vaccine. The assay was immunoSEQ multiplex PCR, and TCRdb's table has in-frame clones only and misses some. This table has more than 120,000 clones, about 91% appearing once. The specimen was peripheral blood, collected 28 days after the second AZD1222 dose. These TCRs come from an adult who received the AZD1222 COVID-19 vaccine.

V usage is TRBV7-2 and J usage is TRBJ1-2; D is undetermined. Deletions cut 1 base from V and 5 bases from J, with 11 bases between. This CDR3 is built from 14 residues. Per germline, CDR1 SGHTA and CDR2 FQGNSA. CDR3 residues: CASSLVAGSYGYTF. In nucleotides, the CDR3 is TGTGCCAGCAGCTTAGTCGCAGGATCTTATGGCTACACCTTC.

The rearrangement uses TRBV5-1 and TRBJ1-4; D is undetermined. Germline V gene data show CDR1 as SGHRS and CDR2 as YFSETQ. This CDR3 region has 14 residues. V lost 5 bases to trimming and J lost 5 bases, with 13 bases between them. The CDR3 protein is CASSMEAGNEKLFF. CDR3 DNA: TGCGCCAGCAGTATGGAGGCGGGGAATGAAAAACTGTTTTTT.

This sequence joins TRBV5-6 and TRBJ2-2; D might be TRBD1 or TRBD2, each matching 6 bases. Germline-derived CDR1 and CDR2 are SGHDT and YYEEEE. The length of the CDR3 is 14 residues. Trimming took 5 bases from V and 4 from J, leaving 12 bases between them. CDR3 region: CASRVQGGTGELFF. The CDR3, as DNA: TGTGCCAGCAGAGTACAGGGAGGCACCGGGGAGCTGTTTTTT.

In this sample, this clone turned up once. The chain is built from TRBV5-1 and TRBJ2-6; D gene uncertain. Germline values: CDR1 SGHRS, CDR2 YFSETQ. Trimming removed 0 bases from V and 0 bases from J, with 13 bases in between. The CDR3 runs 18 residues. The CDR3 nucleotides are TGCGCCAGCAGCTTGGTAAGGTCTGGTTTCTCTGGGGCCAACGTCCTGACTTTC. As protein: CASSLVRSGFSGANVLTF. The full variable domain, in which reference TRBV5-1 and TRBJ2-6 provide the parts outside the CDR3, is KAGVTQTPRYLIKTRGQQVTLSCSPISGHRSVSWYQQTPGQGLQFLFEYFSETQRNKGNFPGRFSGRQFSNSRSEMNVSTLELGDSALYLCASSLVRSGFSGANVLTFGAGSRLTVL.

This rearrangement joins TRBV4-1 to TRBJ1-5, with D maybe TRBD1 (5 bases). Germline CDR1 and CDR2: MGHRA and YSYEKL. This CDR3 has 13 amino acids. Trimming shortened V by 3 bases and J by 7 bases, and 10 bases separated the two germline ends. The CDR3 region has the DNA TGCGCCAGCAGCCAGGGCGGGGGACAGCCCCAGCATTTT. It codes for CASSQGGGQPQHF.

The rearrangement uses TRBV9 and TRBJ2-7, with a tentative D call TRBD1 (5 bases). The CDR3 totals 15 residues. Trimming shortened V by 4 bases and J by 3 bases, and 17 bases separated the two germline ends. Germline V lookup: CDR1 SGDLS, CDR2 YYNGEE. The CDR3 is CASSPSGLTGYEQYF. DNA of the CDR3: TGTGCCAGCAGCCCTAGTGGGCTCACAGGCTACGAGCAGTACTTC.

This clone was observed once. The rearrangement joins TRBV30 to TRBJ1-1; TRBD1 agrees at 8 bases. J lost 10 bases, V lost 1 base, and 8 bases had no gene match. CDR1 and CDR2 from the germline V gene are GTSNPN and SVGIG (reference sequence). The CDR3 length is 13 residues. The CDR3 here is CAWSAGTGGVAFF. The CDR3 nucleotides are TGTGCCTGGAGTGCCGGGACAGGCGGGGTAGCTTTCTTT.

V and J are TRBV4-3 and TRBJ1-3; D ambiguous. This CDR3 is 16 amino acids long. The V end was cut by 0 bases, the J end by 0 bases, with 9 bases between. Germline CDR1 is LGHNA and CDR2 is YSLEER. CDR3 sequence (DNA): TGCGCCAGCAGCCAAGACGGCGGGTTCTCTGGAAACACCATATATTTT. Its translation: CASSQDGGFSGNTIYF.

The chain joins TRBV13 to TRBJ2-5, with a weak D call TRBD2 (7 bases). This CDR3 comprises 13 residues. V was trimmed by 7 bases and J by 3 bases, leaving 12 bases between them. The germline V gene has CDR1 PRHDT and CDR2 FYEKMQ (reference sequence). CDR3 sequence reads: CASNRGAKETQYF. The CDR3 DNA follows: TGTGCCAGCAACCGGGGGGCAAAAGAGACCCAGTACTTC.

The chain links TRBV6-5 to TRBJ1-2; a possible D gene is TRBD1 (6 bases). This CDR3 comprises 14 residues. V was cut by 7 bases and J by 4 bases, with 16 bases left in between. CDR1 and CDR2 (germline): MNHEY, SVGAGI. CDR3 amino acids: CASISPRGSYGYTF. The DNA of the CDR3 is TGTGCCAGCATCTCCCCCAGGGGCAGCTATGGCTACACCTTC.

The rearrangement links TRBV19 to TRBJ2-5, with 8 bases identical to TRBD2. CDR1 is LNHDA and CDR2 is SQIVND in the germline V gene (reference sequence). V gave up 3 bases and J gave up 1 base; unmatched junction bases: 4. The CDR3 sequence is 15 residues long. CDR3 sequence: CASSITGGGQETQYF. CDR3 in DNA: TGTGCCAGTAGTATTACGGGAGGGGGCCAAGAGACCCAGTACTTC.

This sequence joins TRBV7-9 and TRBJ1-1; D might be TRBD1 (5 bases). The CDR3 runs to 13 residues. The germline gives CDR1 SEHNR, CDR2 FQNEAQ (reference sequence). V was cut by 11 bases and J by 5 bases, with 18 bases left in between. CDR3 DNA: TGTGCCTACGGGGGACTTTCATTAACTGAAGCTTTCTTT. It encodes CAYGGLSLTEAFF. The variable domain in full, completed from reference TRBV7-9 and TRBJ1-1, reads DTGVSQNPRHKITKRGQNVTFRCDPISEHNRLYWYRQTLGQGPEFLTYFQNEAQLEKSRLLSDRFSAERPKGSFSTLEIQRTEQGDSAMYLCAYGGLSLTEAFFGQGTRLTVV.

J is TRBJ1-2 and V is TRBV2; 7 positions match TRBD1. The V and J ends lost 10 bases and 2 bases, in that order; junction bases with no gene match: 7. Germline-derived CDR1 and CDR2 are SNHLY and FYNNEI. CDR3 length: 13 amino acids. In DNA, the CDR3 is TGTGCCATGAGGAGGGACAGAAACTATGGCTACACCTTC. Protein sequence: CAMRRDRNYGYTF.

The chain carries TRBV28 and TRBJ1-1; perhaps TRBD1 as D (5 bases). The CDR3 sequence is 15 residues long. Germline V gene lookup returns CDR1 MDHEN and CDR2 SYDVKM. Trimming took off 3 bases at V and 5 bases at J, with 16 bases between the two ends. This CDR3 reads CASSLPPGGLTEAFF. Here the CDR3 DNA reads TGTGCCAGCAGTTTGCCCCCTGGGGGATTGACTGAAGCTTTCTTT.

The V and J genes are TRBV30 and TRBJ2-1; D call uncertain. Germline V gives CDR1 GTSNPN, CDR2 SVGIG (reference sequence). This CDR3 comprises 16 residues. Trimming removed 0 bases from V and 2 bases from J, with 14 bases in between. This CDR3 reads CAWSVYPVGPYNEQFF. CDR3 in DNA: TGTGCCTGGAGTGTATATCCCGTAGGGCCCTACAATGAGCAGTTCTTC.

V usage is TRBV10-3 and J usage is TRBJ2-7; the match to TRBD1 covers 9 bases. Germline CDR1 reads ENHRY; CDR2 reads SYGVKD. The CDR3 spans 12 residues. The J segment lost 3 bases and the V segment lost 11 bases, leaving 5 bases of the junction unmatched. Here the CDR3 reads CASRDRVYEQYF. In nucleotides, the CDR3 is TGTGCCTCCCGGGACAGGGTCTACGAGCAGTACTTC.

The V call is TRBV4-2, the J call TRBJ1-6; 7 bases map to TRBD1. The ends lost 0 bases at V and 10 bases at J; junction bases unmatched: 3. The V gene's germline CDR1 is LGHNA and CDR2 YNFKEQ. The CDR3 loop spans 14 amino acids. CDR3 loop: CASSQDRDRSPLHF. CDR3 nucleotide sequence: TGTGCCAGCAGCCAAGATAGGGACAGATCACCCCTCCACTTT.

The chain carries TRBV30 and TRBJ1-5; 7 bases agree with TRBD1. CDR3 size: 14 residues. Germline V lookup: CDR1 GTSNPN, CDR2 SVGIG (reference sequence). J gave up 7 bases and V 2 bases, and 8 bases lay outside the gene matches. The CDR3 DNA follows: TGTGCCTGGAGTTTTAACAGGGGCGGCCAGCCCCAGCATTTT. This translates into CAWSFNRGGQPQHF.

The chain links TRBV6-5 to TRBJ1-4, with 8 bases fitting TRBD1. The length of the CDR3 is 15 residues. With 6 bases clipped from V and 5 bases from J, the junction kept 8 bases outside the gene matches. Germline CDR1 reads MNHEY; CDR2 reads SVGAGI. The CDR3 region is CASSSGGDRNEKLFF. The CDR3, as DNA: TGTGCCAGCAGCTCGGGGGGGGACAGGAATGAAAAACTGTTTTTT.

The chain's CDR3 is CASSEGDRLHEKLFF. The CDR3 region has the DNA TGTGCCAGCAGTGAGGGCGACAGGCTTCATGAAAAACTGTTTTTT. The V and J genes are TRBV6-1 and TRBJ1-4; perhaps TRBD1 as D (6 bases). The CDR3 is 15 amino acids. V was pared by 3 bases and J by 6 bases, with 14 bases between. Germline CDR1 is MNHNS and CDR2 is SASEGT.

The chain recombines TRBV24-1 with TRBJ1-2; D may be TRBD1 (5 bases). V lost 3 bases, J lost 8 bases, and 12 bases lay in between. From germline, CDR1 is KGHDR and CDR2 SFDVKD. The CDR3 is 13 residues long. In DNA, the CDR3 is TGTGCCACCAGTGATACGGGACTTGGAGGCTACACCTTC. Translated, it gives CATSDTGLGGYTF.

The CDR3 loop is CASSYSEAALYNEQFF. DNA of the CDR3: TGTGCCAGCAGTTACTCGGAAGCGGCTCTCTACAATGAGCAGTTCTTC. The V and J genes are TRBV6-5 and TRBJ2-1; D may be TRBD2 (5 bases). Trimming shortened V by 0 bases and J by 3 bases, and 12 bases separated the two germline ends. The CDR3 contains 16 residues. Per the germline V gene, CDR1 is MNHEY and CDR2 is SVGAGI.

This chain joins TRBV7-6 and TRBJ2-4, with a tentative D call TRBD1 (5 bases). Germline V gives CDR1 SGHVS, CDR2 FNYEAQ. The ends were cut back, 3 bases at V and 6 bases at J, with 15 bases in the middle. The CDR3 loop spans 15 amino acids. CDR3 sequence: CASSFLRPRVNIQYF. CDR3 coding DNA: TGTGCCAGCAGCTTCCTCCGCCCCAGGGTAAACATTCAGTACTTC.

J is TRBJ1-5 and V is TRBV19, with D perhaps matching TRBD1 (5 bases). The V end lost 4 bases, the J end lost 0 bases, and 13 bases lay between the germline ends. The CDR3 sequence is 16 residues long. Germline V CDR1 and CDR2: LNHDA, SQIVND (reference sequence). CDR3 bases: TGTGCCAGTAGTACCGACCAGGGATATAGCAATCAGCCCCAGCATTTT. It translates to CASSTDQGYSNQPQHF.

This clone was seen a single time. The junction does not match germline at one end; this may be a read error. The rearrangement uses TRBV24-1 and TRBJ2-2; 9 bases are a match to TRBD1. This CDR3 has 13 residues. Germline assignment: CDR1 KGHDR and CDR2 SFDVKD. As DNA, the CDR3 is TGTGCCGCCAGACAGGGGGTAACCGGGGAGCTGTTTTTT. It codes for CAARQGVTGELFF.

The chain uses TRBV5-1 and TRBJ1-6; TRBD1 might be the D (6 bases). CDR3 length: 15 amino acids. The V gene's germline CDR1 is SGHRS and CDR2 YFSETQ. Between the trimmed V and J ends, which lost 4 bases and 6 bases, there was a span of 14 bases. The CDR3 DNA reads TGCGCCAGCAGCAACAGGGAAGGTGGTAATTCACCCCTCCACTTT. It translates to CASSNREGGNSPLHF.

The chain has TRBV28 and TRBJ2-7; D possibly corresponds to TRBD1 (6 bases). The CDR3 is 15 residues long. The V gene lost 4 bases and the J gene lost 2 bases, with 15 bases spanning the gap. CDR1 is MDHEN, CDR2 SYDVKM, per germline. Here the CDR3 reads CASSSVWPGAYEQYV. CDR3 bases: TGTGCCAGCAGTTCCGTCTGGCCAGGGGCCTACGAGCAGTACGTC.

CDR3 DNA: TGTGCCAGCAGTTACTTTTCGGGGGCAACTAATGAAAAACTGTTTTTT. Translated: CASSYFSGATNEKLFF. This chain joins TRBV6-2 or TRBV6-3 and TRBJ1-4; D might be TRBD1 (5 bases). Deletions cut 1 base from V and 0 bases from J, with 9 bases between. The CDR3 consists of 16 residues. Per germline, CDR1 MNHEY and CDR2 SVGEGT.

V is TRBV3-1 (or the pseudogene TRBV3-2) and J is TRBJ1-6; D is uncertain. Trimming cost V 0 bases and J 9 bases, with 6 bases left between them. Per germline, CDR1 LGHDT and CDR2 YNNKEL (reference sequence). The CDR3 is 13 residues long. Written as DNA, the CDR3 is TGTGCCAGCAGCCAAGAGGCGGGTTCACCCCTCCACTTT. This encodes CASSQEAGSPLHF.

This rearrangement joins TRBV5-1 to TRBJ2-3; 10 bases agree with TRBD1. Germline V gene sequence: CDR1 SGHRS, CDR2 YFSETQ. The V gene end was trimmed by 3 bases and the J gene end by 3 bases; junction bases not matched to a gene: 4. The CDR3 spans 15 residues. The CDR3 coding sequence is TGCGCCAGCAGCTCCGGGACAGGGGCAACAGATACGCAGTATTTT. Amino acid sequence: CASSSGTGATDTQYF.